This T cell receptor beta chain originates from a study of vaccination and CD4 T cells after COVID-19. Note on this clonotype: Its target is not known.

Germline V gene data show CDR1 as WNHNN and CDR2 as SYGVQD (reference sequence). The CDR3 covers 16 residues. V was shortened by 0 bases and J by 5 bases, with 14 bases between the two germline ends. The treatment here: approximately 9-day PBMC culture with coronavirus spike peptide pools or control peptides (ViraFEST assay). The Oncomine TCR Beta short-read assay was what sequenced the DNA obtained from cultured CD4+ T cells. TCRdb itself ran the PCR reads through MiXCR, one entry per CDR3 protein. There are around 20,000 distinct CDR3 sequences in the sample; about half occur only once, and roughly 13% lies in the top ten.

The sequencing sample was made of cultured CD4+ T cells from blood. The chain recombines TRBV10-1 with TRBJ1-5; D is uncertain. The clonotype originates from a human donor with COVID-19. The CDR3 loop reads CASSESSFSGYQPQHF. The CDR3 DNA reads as TGCGCCAGCAGTGAGTCGAGCTTTTCTGGGTATCAGCCCCAGCATTTT.